The next 14 T cell receptor beta chains were all read from a single sample in a study of technical replicates of blood from several donors. The repertoire was sequenced with immunoSEQ multiplex PCR; TCRdb's copy has only in-frame clones and lacks some. The data show tens of thousands of clones, with nearly 96% seen just once and approximately 0.41% held by the top ten. The specimen was T cells isolated from PBMCs. Source of these receptors: a human donor in good health.

CDR3 sequence: CASSDQSLNTGELFF. CDR3 nucleotide sequence: TGCGCCAGCAGTGATCAGTCCTTGAACACCGGGGAGCTGTTTTTT. The rearrangement uses TRBV10-1 and TRBJ2-2, with no clear D. V dropped 3 bases and J dropped 1 base, with 9 bases sitting between them. The germline V gene encodes CDR1 WNHNN and CDR2 SYGVQD (reference sequence). The CDR3 extends over 15 amino acids.

The chain is built from TRBV11-3 and TRBJ2-7; TRBD2 agrees at 7 bases. Germline CDR1 SGHNT, CDR2 YENEEA. V shed 4 bases and J 2 bases; nucleotides not matched to a gene: 8. CDR3 size: 15 residues. The CDR3 spells CASSSRDYRPYEQYF. In DNA, the CDR3 is TGTGCCAGCAGCTCAAGGGACTACCGACCCTACGAGCAGTACTTC. The variable domain in full, with the rest retrieved from reference TRBV11-3 and TRBJ2-7, is EAGVVQSPRYKIIEKKQPVAFWCNPISGHNTLYWYLQNLGQGPELLIRYENEEAVDDSQLPKDRFSAERLKGVDSTLKIQPAELGDSAVYLCASSSRDYRPYEQYFGPGTRLTVT.

The chain uses TRBV9 and TRBJ2-3, with 9 bases that match TRBD2. There are 15 residues in the CDR3. Germline loops: CDR1 SGDLS, CDR2 YYNGEE. V lost 0 bases, J lost 5 bases, and 4 bases stayed unmatched. CDR3 DNA sequence: TGTGCCAGCAGCGTAGGTTCACTAGCGGGAGATACGCAGTATTTT. Translated, it gives CASSVGSLAGDTQYF.

The chain recombines TRBV27 with TRBJ2-7; possible D gene TRBD2, 6 bases. This CDR3 comprises 13 residues. The germline CDR1 and CDR2 sequences are MNHEY and SMNVEV (reference sequence). Trimming removed 4 bases from V and 4 bases from J, with 11 bases in between. The CDR3 protein is CASSWGERYEQYF. The CDR3 nucleotides read TGTGCCAGCAGTTGGGGGGAACGGTACGAGCAGTACTTC.

The chain employs TRBV9 and TRBJ2-1, with a tentative D call TRBD1 (5 bases). CDR1 SGDLS and CDR2 YYNGEE come from the germline V gene. The ends were cut back, 0 bases at V and 4 bases at J, with 8 bases in the middle. This CDR3 spans 14 amino acids. The DNA for the CDR3 is TGTGCCAGCAGCGTAGGGGGCCGTTACAATGAGCAGTTCTTC. It encodes CASSVGGRYNEQFF. The variable domain in full, with the rest retrieved from reference TRBV9 and TRBJ2-1, is DSGVTQTPKHLITATGQRVTLRCSPRSGDLSVYWYQQSLDQGLQFLIQYYNGEERAKGNILERFSAQQFPDLHSELNLSSLELGDSALYFCASSVGGRYNEQFFGPGTRLTVL.

The J gene is TRBJ2-3, the V gene TRBV5-1; 7 positions agree with TRBD2. The V and J ends lost 3 bases and 2 bases, in that order; junction bases with no gene match: 12. This CDR3 region has 17 residues. From germline, CDR1 is SGHRS and CDR2 YFSETQ. The CDR3 is CASSSAWEREYTDTQYF. The CDR3 DNA is TGCGCCAGCAGCTCAGCCTGGGAGCGGGAATACACAGATACGCAGTATTTT.

The gene calls are TRBV18 and TRBJ1-1; D not certain. With 3 bases removed from V and 0 bases from J, the gap between germline ends came to 8 bases. The CDR3 is made up of 14 amino acids. CDR1 is KGHSH and CDR2 is LQKENI in the germline V gene. The DNA for the CDR3 is TGTGCCAGCTCACCCGACACCTTGAACACTGAAGCTTTCTTT. It yields the protein CASSPDTLNTEAFF.

The V call is TRBV7-2, the J call TRBJ2-7, with a tentative D call TRBD2 (6 bases). Germline lookup yields CDR1 SGHTA and CDR2 FQGNSA. There are 16 residues in the CDR3. Trimming removed 3 bases from V and 0 bases from J, with 15 bases in between. This CDR3 reads CASSFPGSGNSYEQYF. CDR3 sequence (DNA): TGTGCCAGCAGCTTCCCGGGTAGCGGAAACTCCTACGAGCAGTACTTC.

The genes are TRBV5-6 and TRBJ2-7; 7 bases are a match to TRBD1. The germline CDR1 and CDR2 sequences are SGHDT and YYEEEE. The CDR3 contains 14 residues. J was trimmed by 3 bases and V by 0 bases; bases with no gene match: 3. This CDR3 is CASSLGQGGYEQYF. The DNA of the CDR3 is TGTGCCAGCAGCTTGGGACAGGGTGGCTACGAGCAGTACTTC.

V is TRBV7-9 and J is TRBJ2-7; D is uncertain. V was trimmed by 5 bases and J by 2 bases, leaving 4 bases between them. There are 11 residues in the CDR3. Per germline, CDR1 SEHNR and CDR2 FQNEAQ (reference sequence). This chain's CDR3 is CASSPTYEQYF. The CDR3 DNA reads as TGTGCCAGCAGCCCTACCTACGAGCAGTACTTC.

This clone was detected once. V usage is TRBV6-5 and J usage is TRBJ2-3; the D gene is possibly TRBD2 (5 bases). Per germline, CDR1 MNHEY and CDR2 SVGAGI. V was shortened by 2 bases and J by 0 bases, with 9 bases between the two germline ends. The CDR3 runs 15 residues. For the CDR3, the DNA is TGTGCCAGCAGTTACGCGGGTCCTAGCACAGATACGCAGTATTTT. This gives the protein CASSYAGPSTDTQYF.

The chain carries TRBV30 and TRBJ2-7; TRBD1 agrees at 10 bases. V dropped 2 bases and J dropped 6; count of bases not matched to a gene: 4. CDR3 length equals 13 residues. CDR1 is GTSNPN, CDR2 SVGIG, per germline (reference sequence). The CDR3, as DNA: TGTGCCTGGAGTACCGGGACAGGGGCCGAGCAGTACTTC. Protein product: CAWSTGTGAEQYF.

The genes are TRBV28 and TRBJ1-5, with D possibly matching TRBD1 (5 bases). V was cut by 3 bases and J by 3 bases, with 6 bases left in between. Germline-derived CDR1 and CDR2 are MDHEN and SYDVKM. This CDR3 is built from 13 residues. The CDR3 DNA follows: TGTGCCAGCAGTTTCGGACACAATCAGCCCCAGCATTTT. Protein: CASSFGHNQPQHF.

The chain couples TRBV6-1 to TRBJ1-6; no clear D. V lost 0 bases and J lost 1, with 10 bases in between. The CDR3 runs 17 residues. Germline V gene sequence: CDR1 MNHNS, CDR2 SASEGT. The CDR3 loop reads CASSEAEAGSYNSPLHF. Written as DNA, the CDR3 is TGTGCCAGCAGTGAAGCGGAGGCAGGATCCTATAATTCACCCCTCCACTTT.